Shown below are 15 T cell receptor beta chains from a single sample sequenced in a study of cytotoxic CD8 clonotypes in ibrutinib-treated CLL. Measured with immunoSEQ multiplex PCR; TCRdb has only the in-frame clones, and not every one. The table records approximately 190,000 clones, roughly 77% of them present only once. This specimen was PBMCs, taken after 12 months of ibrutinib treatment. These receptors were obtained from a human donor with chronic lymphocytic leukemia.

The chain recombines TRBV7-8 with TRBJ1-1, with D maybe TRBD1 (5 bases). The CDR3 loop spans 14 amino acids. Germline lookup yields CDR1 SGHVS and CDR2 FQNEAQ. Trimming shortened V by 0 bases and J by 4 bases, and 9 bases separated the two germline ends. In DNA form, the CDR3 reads TGTGCCAGCAGCTTAGCGGGGGGAGGCACTGAAGCTTTCTTT. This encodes CASSLAGGGTEAFF.

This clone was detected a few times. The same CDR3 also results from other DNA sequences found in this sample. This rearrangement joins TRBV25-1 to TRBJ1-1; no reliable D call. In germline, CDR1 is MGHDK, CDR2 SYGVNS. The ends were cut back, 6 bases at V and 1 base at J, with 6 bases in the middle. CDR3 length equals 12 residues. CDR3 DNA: TGTGCCAGCAGACTAGGGAACACTGAAGCTTTCTTT. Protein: CASRLGNTEAFF.

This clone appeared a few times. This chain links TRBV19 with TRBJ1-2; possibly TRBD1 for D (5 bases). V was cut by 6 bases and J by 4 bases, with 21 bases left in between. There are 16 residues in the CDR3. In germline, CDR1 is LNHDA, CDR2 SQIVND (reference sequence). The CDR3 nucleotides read TGTGCCAGTAGGGGTACCTTATCCCAGGGATCCTATGGCTACACCTTC. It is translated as CASRGTLSQGSYGYTF. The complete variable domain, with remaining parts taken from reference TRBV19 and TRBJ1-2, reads DGGITQSPKYLFRKEGQNVTLSCEQNLNHDAMYWYRQDPGQGLRLIYYSQIVNDFQKGDIAEGYSVSREKKESFPLTVTSAQKNPTAFYLCASRGTLSQGSYGYTFGSGTRLTVV.

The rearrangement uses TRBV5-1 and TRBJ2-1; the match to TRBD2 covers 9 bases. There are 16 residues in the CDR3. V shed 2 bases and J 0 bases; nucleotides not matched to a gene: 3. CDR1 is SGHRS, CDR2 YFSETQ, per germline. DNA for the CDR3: TGCGCCAGCAGCTTAGCTAGCGGGACCTCCTACAATGAGCAGTTCTTC. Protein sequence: CASSLASGTSYNEQFF.

CDR3 in DNA: TGTGCCAGCAGTTTATGGGTAGTCGCGGGTAACACCGGGGAGCTGTTTTTT. The encoded protein is CASSLWVVAGNTGELFF. V is TRBV28 and J is TRBJ2-2; perhaps TRBD2 as D (5 bases). The CDR3 runs to 17 residues. Looked up from germline, CDR1 is MDHEN and CDR2 is SYDVKM. The V end was cut by 0 bases, the J end by 2 bases, with 13 bases between.

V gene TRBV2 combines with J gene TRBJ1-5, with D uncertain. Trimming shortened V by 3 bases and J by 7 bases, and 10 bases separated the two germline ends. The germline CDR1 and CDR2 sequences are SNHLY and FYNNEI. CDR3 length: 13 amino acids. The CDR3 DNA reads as TGTGCCAGCAGTGAGGAGGCGAGGCAGCCCCAGCATTTT. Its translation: CASSEEARQPQHF.

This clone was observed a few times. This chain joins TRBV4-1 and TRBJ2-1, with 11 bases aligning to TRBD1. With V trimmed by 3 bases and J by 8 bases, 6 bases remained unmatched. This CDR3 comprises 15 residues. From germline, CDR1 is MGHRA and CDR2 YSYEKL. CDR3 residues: CASSQVDRGHDEQFF. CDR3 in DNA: TGCGCCAGCAGCCAGGTGGACAGGGGGCATGATGAGCAGTTCTTC.

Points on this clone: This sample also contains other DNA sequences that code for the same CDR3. CDR3 residues: CASSEVDTQYF. The CDR3 DNA sequence: TGTGCCAGCAGTGAGGTGGATACGCAGTATTTT. The genes are TRBV2 and TRBJ2-3; D is ambiguous. The CDR3 consists of 11 residues. Per germline, CDR1 SNHLY and CDR2 FYNNEI. V lost 3 bases to trimming and J lost 6 bases, with 4 bases between them.

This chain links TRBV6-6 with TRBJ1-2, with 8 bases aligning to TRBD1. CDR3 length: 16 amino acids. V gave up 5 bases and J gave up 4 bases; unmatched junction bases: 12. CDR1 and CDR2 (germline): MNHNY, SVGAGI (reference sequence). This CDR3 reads CASSRGAGGGSYGYTF. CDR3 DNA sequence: TGTGCCAGCAGTCGGGGGGCAGGGGGCGGGAGCTATGGCTACACCTTC.

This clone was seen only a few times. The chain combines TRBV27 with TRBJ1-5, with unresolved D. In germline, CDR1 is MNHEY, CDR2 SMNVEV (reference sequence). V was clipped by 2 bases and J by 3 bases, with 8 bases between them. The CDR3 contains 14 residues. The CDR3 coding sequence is TGTGCCAGCAGTTTAAGGGCGGACAATCAGCCCCAGCATTTT. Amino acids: CASSLRADNQPQHF.

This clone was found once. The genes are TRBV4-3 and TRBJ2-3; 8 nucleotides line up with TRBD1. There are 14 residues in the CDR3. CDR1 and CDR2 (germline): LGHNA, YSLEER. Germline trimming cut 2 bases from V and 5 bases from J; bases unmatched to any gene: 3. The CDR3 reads CASSQPDREDTQYF. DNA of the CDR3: TGCGCCAGCAGCCAACCGGACAGGGAAGATACGCAGTATTTT.

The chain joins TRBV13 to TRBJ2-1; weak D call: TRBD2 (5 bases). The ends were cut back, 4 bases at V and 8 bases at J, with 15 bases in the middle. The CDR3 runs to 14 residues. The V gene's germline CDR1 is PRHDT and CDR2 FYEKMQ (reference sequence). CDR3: CASSSRGILDEQFF. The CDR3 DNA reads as TGTGCCAGCAGCTCTCGGGGAATCCTGGATGAGCAGTTCTTC.

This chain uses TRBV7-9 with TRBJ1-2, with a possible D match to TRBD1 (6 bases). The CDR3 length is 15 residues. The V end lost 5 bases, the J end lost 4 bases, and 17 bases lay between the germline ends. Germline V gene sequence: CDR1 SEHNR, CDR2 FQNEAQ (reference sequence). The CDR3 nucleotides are TGTGCCAGCAGCGGAGCGCAGGGGAAGACCTATGGCTACACCTTC. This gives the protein CASSGAQGKTYGYTF.

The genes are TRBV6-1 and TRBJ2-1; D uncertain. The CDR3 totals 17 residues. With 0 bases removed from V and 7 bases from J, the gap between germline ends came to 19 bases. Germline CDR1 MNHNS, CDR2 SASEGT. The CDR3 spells CASSEALKAAGGNEQFF. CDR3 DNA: TGTGCCAGCAGTGAAGCGTTAAAGGCGGCAGGTGGAAATGAGCAGTTCTTC.

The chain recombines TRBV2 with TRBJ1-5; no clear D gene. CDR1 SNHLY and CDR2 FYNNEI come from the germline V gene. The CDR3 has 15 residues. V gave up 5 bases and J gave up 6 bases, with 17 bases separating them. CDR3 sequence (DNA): TGTGCCAGCAGTCTGGGTAGAAGGGTTGGTCAGCCCCAGCATTTT. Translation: CASSLGRRVGQPQHF. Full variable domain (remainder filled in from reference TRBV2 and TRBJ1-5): EPEVTQTPSHQVTQMGQEVILRCVPISNHLYFYWYRQILGQKVEFLVSFYNNEISEKSEIFDDQFSVERPDGSNFTLKIRSTKLEDSAMYFCASSLGRRVGQPQHFGDGTRLSIL.